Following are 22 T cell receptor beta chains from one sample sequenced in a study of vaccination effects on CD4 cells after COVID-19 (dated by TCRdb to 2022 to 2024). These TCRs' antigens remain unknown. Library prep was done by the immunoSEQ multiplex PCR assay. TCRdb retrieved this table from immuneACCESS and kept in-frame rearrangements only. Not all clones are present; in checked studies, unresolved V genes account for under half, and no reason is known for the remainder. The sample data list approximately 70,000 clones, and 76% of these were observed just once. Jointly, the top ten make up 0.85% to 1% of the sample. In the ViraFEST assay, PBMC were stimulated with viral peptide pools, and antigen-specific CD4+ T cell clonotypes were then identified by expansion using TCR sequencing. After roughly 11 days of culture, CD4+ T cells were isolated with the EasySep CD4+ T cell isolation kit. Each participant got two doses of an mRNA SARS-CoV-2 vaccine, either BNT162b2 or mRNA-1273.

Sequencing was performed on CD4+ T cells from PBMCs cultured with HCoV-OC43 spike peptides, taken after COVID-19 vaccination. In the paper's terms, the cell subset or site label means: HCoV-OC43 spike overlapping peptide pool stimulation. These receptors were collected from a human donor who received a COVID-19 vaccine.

The CDR3 bases are TGTGCCACCAGTGATCCCGTTGAACTGGAGGACACAGATACGCAGTATTTT. Protein sequence: CATSDPVELEDTDTQYF. The chain is built from TRBV24-1 and TRBJ2-3; maybe TRBD2 (5 bases). CDR3 length equals 17 residues. The V end lost 3 bases, the J end lost 2 bases, and 17 bases lay between the germline ends. CDR1 KGHDR and CDR2 SFDVKD come from the germline V gene.

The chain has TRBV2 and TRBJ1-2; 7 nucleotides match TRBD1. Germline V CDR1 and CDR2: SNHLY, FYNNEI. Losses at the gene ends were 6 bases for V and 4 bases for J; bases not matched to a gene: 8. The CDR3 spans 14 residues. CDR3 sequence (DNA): TGTGCCAGCAGGATGACAGGGACGGGCTATGGCTACACCTTC. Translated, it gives CASRMTGTGYGYTF.

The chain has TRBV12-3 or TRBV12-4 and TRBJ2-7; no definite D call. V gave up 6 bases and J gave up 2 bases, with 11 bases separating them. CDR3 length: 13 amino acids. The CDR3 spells CASSLTDTYEQYV. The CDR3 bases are TGTGCCAGCAGCCTTACAGATACCTACGAGCAGTACGTC.

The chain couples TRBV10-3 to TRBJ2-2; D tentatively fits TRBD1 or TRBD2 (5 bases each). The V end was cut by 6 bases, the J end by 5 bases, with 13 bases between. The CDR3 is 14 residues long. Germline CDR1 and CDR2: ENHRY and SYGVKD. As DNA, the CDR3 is TGTGCCATCAGCCCCGGGACGGGGACCGGGGAGCTGTTTTTT. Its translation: CAISPGTGTGELFF.

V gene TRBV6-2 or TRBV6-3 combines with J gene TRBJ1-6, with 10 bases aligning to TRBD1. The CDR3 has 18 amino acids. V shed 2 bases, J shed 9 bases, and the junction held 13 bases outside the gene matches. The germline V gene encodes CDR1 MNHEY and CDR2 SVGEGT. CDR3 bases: TGTGCCAGCAGTTACCTTTCGCCGGGACAGGGGAGAGGTTCACCCCTCCACTTT. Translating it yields CASSYLSPGQGRGSPLHF.

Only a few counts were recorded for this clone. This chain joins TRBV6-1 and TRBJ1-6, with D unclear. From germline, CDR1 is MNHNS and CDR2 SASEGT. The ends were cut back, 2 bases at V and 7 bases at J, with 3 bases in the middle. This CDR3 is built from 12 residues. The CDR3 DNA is TGTGCCAGCAGTGAAATCAATTCACCCCTCCACTTT. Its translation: CASSEINSPLHF.

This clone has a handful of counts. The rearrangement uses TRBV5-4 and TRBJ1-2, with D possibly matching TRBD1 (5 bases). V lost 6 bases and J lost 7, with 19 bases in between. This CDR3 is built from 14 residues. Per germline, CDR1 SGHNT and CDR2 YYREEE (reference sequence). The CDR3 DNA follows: TGTGCCAGCACGATTCAGGGAGTAATGGGTGGCTACACCTTC. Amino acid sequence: CASTIQGVMGGYTF.

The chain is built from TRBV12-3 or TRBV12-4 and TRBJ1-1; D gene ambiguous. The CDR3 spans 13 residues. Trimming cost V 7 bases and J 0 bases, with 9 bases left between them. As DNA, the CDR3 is TGTGCCAGCACTCGGTCCTTGAACACTGAAGCTTTCTTT. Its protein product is CASTRSLNTEAFF.

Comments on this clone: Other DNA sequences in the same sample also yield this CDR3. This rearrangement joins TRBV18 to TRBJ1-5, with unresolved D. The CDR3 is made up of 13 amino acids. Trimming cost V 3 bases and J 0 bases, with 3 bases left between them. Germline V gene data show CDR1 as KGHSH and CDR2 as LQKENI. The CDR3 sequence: CASSPDSNQPQHF. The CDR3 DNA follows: TGTGCCAGCTCACCCGATAGCAATCAGCCCCAGCATTTT.

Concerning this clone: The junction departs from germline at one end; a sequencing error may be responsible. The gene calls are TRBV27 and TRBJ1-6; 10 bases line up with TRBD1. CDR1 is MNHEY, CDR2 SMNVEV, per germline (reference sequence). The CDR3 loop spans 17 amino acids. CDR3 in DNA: TGTGCCAGCAGTCAGGGACAGGGGAGCGGAGTCCATTCCCCCCTCCACTTT. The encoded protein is CASSQGQGSGVHSPLHF.

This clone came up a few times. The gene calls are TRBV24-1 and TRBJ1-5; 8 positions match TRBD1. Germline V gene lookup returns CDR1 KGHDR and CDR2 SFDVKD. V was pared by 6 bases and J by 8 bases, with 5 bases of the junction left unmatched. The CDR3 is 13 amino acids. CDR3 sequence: CATSTDRGEPQHF. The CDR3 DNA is TGTGCCACCAGTACTGACAGGGGAGAGCCCCAGCATTTT.

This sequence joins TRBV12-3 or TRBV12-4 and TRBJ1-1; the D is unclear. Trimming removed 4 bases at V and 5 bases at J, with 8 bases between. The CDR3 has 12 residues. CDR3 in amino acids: CASSYRETEAFF. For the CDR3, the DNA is TGTGCCAGCAGTTATAGGGAGACTGAAGCTTTCTTT.

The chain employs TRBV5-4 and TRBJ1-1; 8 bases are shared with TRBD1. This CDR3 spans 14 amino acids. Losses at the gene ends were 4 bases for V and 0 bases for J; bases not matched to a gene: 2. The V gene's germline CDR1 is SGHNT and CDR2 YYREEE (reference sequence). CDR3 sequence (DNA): TGTGCCAGCAGCCCGGGACAGGTGAACACTGAAGCTTTCTTT. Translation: CASSPGQVNTEAFF.

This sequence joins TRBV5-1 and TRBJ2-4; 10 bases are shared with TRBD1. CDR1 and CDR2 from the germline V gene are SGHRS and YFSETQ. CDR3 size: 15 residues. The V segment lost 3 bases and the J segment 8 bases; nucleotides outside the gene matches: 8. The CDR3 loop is CASSSLTGGLDIQYF. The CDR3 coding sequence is TGCGCCAGCAGCTCCCTGACAGGGGGCCTTGACATTCAGTACTTC.

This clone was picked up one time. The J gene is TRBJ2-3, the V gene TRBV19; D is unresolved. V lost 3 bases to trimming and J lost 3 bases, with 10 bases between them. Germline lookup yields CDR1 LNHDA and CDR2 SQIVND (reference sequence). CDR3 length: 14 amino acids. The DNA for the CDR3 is TGTGCCAGTAGTATGCATTGGGGAACAGATACGCAGTATTTT. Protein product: CASSMHWGTDTQYF.

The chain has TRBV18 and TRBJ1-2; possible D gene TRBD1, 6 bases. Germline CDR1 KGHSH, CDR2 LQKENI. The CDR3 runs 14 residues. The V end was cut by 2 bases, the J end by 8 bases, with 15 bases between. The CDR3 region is CASSPAGRGKGYTF. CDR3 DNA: TGTGCCAGCTCACCAGCGGGCAGGGGCAAGGGCTACACCTTC.

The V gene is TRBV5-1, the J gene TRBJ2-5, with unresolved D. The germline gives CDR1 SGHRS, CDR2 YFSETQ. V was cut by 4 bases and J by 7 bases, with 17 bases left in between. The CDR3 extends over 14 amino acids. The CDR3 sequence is CASSQPQSMGTQYF. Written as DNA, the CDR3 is TGCGCCAGCAGCCAGCCTCAGAGCATGGGGACCCAGTACTTC. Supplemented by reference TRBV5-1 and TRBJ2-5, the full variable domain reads KAGVTQTPRYLIKTRGQQVTLSCSPISGHRSVSWYQQTPGQGLQFLFEYFSETQRNKGNFPGRFSGRQFSNSRSEMNVSTLELGDSALYLCASSQPQSMGTQYFGPGTRLLVL.

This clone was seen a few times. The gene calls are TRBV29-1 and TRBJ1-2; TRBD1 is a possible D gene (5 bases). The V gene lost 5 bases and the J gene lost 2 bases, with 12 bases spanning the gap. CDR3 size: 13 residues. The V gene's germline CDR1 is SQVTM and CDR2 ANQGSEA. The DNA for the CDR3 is TGCAGCGTTCCCAGCAAGGGGAACTATGGCTACACCTTC. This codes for CSVPSKGNYGYTF.

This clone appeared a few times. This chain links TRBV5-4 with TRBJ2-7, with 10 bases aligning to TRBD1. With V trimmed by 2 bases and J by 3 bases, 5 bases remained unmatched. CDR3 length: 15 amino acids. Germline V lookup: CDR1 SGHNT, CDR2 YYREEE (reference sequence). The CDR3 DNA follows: TGTGCCAGCAGCTTCGGGACAGGGGTCATCTACGAGCAGTACGTC. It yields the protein CASSFGTGVIYEQYV.

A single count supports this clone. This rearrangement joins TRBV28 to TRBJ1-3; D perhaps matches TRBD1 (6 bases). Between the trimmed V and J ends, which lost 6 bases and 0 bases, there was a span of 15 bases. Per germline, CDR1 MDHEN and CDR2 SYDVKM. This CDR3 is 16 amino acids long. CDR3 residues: CASSRQVTRSGNTIYF. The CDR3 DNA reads TGTGCCAGCAGCAGACAGGTTACCCGCTCTGGAAACACCATATATTTT.

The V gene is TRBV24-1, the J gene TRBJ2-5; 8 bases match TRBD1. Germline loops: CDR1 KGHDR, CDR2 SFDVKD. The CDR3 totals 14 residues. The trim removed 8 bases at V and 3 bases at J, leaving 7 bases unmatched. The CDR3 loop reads CATNPGGAEETQYF. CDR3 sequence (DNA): TGTGCCACCAATCCAGGGGGCGCGGAAGAGACCCAGTACTTC.

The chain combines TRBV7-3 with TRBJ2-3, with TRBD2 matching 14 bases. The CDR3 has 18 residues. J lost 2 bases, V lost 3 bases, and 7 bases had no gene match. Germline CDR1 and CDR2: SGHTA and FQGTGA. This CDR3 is CASSLGPGLAGDTDTQYF. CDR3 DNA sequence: TGTGCCAGCAGCTTGGGACCGGGACTAGCGGGGGACACAGATACGCAGTATTTT.